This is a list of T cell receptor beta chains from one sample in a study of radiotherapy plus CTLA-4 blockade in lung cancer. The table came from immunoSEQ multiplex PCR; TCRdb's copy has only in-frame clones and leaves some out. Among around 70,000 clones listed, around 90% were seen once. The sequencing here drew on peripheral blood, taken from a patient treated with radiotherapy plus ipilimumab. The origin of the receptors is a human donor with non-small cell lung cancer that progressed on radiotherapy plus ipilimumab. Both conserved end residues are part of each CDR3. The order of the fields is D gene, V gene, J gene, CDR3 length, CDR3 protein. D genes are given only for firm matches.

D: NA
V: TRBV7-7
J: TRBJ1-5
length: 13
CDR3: CASSLAGDQPQHF

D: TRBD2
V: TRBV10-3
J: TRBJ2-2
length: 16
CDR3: CAISESIAGGPGELFF

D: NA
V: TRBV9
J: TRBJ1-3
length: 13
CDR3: CASSSSGGNTIYF

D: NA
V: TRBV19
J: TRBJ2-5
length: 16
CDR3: CASSLTPVLGQETQYF

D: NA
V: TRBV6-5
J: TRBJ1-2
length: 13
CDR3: CASSTGASHGYTF

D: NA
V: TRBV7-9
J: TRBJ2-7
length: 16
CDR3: CASSSDTSWSSYEQYF

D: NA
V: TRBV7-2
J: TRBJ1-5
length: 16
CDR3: CASSFRAGERNQPQHF

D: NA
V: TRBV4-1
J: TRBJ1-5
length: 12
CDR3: CASSQVLGPQHF

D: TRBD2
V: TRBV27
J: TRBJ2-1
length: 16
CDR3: CASSLQGLAGMNEQFF

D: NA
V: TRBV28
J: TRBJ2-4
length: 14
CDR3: CASKRWGPGSIQYF

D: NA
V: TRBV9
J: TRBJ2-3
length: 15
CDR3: CASSVEGYYTDTQYF

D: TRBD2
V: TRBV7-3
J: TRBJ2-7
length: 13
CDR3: CASSLTWGGEQYF

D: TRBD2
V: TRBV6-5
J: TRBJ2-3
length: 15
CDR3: CASSYGTSDTDTQYF

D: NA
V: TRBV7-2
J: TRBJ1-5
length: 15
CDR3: CASSLERNSNQPQHF

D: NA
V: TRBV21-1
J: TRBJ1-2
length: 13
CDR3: CASSLTGLNGYTF

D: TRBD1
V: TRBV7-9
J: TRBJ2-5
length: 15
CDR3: CAVPPSAGGKETQYF

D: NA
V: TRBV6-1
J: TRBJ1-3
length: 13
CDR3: CASSEFIGNTIYF

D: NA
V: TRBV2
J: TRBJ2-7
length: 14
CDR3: CASSVGLQRIEQYF

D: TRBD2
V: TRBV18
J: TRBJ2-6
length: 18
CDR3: CASSPSSGRESGANVLTF

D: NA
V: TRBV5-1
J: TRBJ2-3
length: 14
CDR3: CASSLASGLDTQYF

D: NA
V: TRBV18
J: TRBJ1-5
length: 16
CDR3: CASSPPPEGYYQPQHF

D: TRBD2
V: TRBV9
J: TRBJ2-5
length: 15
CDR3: CASSTGTSGGETQYF

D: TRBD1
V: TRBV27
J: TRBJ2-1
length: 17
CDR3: CASRRGQGALLYNEQFF

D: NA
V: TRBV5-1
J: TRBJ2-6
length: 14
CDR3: CASRYGDGANVLTF

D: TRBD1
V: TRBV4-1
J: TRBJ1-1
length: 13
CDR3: CASSQGQEAEAFF

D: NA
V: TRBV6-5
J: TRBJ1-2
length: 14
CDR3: CASSRSGIGYGYTF

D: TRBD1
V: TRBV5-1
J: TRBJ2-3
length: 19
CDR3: CASSLGQGSRQRGTDTQYF

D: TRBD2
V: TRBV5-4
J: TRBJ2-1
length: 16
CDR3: CASSPGLAGAGNEQFF

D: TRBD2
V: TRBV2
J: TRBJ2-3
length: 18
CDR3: CASRGRLAGGKSTDTQYF

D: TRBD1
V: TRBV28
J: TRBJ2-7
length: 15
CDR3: CASSPAGTAVEEQYF

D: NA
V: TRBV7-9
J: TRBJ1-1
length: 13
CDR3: CASTRSGNTEAFF

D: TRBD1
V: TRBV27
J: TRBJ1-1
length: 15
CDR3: CASSPWTGQGTEAFF

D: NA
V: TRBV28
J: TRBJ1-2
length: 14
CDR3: CASTTTGTSHGYTF

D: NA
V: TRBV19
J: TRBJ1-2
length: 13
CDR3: CASEEAVNYGYTF

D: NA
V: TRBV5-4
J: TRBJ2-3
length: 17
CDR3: CASSSPAERGTSDTQYF

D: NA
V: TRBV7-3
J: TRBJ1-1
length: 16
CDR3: CASSPRTGVMNTEAFF

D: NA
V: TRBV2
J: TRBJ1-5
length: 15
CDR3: CASSEGQWSNQPQHF

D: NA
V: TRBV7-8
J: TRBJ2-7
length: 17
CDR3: CASSLERARGGAYEQYF

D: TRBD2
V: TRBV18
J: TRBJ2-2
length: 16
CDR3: CASSPAAGVNTGELFF

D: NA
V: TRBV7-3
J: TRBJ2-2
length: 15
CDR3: CASSSGTIGTGELFF

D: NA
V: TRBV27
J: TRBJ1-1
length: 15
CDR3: CASRSVPAMNTEAFF

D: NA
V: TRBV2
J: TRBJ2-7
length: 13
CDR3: CASSVLDSYEQYF

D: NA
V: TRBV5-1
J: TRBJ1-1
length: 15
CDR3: CASTLTLEVGTEAFF

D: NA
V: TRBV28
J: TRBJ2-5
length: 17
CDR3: CASGAILGADFQETQYF

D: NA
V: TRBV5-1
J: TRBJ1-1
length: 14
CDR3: CASSLVGFSTEAFF

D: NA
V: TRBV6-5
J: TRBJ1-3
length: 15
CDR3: CASSAGTASGNTIYF

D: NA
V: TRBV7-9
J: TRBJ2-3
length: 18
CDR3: CASSFLREPGIYTDTQYF

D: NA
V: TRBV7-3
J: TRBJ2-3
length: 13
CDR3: CASSLFFTDTQYF

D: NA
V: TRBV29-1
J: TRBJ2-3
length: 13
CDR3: CSVDGRGTDTQYF

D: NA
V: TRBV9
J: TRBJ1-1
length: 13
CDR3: CASSVVSGSEAFF

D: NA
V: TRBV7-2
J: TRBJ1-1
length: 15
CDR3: CASSPTGMRDTEAFF

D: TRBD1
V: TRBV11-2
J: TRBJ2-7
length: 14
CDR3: CASSWDRLTYEQYF

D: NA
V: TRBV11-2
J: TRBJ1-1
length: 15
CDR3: CASSLGRIMNTEAFF

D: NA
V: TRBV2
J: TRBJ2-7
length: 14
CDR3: CASGRLSRPYEQYF

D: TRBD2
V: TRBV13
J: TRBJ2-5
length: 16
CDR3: CASSPRTSGSGETQYF

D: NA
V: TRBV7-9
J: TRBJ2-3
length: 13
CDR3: CASSPKGPDTQYF

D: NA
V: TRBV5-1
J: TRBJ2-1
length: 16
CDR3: CASSLFILTDYNEQFF

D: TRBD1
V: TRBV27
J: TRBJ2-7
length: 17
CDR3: CASSFGFSGTGLYEQYF

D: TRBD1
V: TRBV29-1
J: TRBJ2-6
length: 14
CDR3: CSVETGAGANVLTF

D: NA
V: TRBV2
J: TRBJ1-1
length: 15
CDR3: CASKTGFSMNTEAFF